This passage covers 32 T cell receptor beta chains from one sample sequenced in a study of cytomegalovirus exposure and HLA in healthy donors. Method: immunoSEQ multiplex PCR; TCRdb's copy keeps in-frame clones and lacks some. The sample includes 59,000 or so clones, 85% to 90% of them seen just once. Sample: PBMCs. Source of these receptors: a young woman in good health and CMV-seronegative.

The chain employs TRBV6-1 and TRBJ2-1; D is unresolved. Trimming took 2 bases from V and 0 from J, leaving 8 bases between them. The CDR3 contains 15 residues. CDR1 and CDR2 (germline): MNHNS, SASEGT. CDR3 sequence: CASSESPSSYNEQFF. DNA of the CDR3: TGTGCCAGCAGTGAAAGCCCTAGCTCCTACAATGAGCAGTTCTTC.

The chain combines TRBV13 with TRBJ2-3; D not certain. The CDR3 is 17 amino acids. Germline V gene lookup returns CDR1 PRHDT and CDR2 FYEKMQ (reference sequence). With 4 bases removed from V and 0 bases from J, the gap between germline ends came to 17 bases. The CDR3 coding sequence is TGTGCCAGCAGCTCCGCTACGCTTTCCTCTAGCACAGATACGCAGTATTTT. Translated: CASSSATLSSSTDTQYF.

This clone was seen only once. This rearrangement joins TRBV5-6 to TRBJ2-7; possibly TRBD2 for D (5 bases). Per germline, CDR1 SGHDT and CDR2 YYEEEE. V dropped 0 bases and J dropped 3 bases, with 7 bases sitting between them. The CDR3 runs 13 residues. CDR3 DNA: TGTGCCAGCAGCTTGGGCGACTACTACGAGCAGTACTTC. It encodes CASSLGDYYEQYF.

V and J are TRBV7-3 and TRBJ1-1; 7 bases align to TRBD1. In germline, CDR1 is SGHTA, CDR2 FQGTGA. The CDR3 consists of 14 residues. The J segment lost 7 bases and the V segment lost 5 bases, leaving 10 bases of the junction unmatched. The CDR3 here is CASSLYEGAGEAFF. The CDR3 DNA follows: TGTGCCAGCAGCCTCTACGAGGGGGCAGGTGAAGCTTTCTTT.

The rearrangement links TRBV4-2 to TRBJ2-1; 7 nucleotides match TRBD1. After removal of 5 bases from V and 4 bases from J, the junction contained 5 bases not matched to a gene. The CDR3 extends over 14 amino acids. Germline CDR1 is LGHNA and CDR2 is YNFKEQ. Here the CDR3 reads CASSEGAAYNEQFF. CDR3 DNA: TGTGCCAGCAGCGAGGGGGCAGCGTACAATGAGCAGTTCTTC.

CDR3 in amino acids: CASSRLNEQYF. The CDR3 DNA sequence: TGTGCCAGCAGCCGGCTCAACGAGCAGTACTTC. V gene TRBV4-2 combines with J gene TRBJ2-7, with unresolved D. V was pared by 4 bases and J by 5 bases, with 6 bases between. This CDR3 has 11 residues. CDR1 LGHNA and CDR2 YNFKEQ come from the germline V gene.

This clone appeared a single time. J is TRBJ2-5 and V is TRBV27; D possibly corresponds to TRBD1 (6 bases). This CDR3 has 17 residues. Trimming cost V 6 bases and J 5 bases, with 25 bases left between them. In germline, CDR1 is MNHEY, CDR2 SMNVEV (reference sequence). The CDR3 reads CASSQRMTGRVQETQYF. In DNA, the CDR3 is TGTGCCAGCAGCCAGCGCATGACAGGCAGGGTTCAGGAGACCCAGTACTTC.

The chain has TRBV28 and TRBJ1-4; TRBD1 matches at 8 bases. Germline V gene data show CDR1 as MDHEN and CDR2 as SYDVKM. V shed 5 bases, J shed 7 bases, and the junction held 6 bases outside the gene matches. CDR3 length: 14 amino acids. The CDR3 reads CASSQQGVSEKLFF. The DNA for the CDR3 is TGTGCCAGCAGTCAACAGGGGGTTAGTGAAAAACTGTTTTTT.

As DNA, the CDR3 is TGCAGCGTTGATGCAGGGGCCGGCTATGGCTACACCTTC. This translates into CSVDAGAGYGYTF. This rearrangement joins TRBV29-1 to TRBJ1-2, with D maybe TRBD1 (6 bases). Trimming cost V 3 bases and J 4 bases, with 12 bases left between them. The CDR3 is 13 residues long. Germline CDR1 SQVTM, CDR2 ANQGSEA.

In its sample, this clone was seen once. V is TRBV6-1 and J is TRBJ2-2; perhaps TRBD1 as D (5 bases). The CDR3 is 11 residues long. Germline CDR1 and CDR2: MNHNS and SASEGT. Trimming shortened V by 8 bases and J by 9 bases, and 10 bases separated the two germline ends. The DNA of the CDR3 is TGTGCCAGCGGACATAGACGGGAGCTGTTTTTT. As protein: CASGHRRELFF.

The rearrangement joins TRBV2 to TRBJ2-2, with TRBD2 matching over 8 bases. CDR3 length: 17 residues. Trimming cost V 7 bases and J 4 bases; bases outside gene matches: 14. Germline V gene sequence: CDR1 SNHLY, CDR2 FYNNEI. CDR3 sequence reads: CASTPLLGLVGTGELFF. The CDR3 DNA reads TGTGCCAGCACCCCCCTGCTGGGACTAGTCGGCACCGGGGAGCTGTTTTTT.

The V and J genes are TRBV2 and TRBJ2-2; 8 positions agree with TRBD1. J gave up 4 bases and V 6 bases, and 4 bases lay outside the gene matches. Looked up from germline, CDR1 is SNHLY and CDR2 is FYNNEI. This CDR3 is 14 amino acids long. This CDR3 reads CASSGQGGTGELFF. CDR3 nucleotides: TGTGCCAGCAGCGGACAGGGAGGCACCGGGGAGCTGTTTTTT.

V and J are TRBV27 and TRBJ2-7, with 8 bases fitting TRBD1. J gave up 0 bases and V 8 bases, and 6 bases lay outside the gene matches. The germline CDR1 and CDR2 sequences are MNHEY and SMNVEV (reference sequence). This CDR3 is 14 amino acids long. CDR3 sequence (DNA): TGTGCCAGCGGAAGGACAGGGAGCTCCTACGAGCAGTACTTC. It translates to CASGRTGSSYEQYF.

This chain uses TRBV4-2 with TRBJ2-3; weak D call: TRBD1 (5 bases). V lost 2 bases, J lost 2 bases, and 14 bases lay in between. CDR3 length equals 16 residues. The germline CDR1 and CDR2 sequences are LGHNA and YNFKEQ. The CDR3 reads CASSQQAGQLTDTQYF. In DNA form, the CDR3 reads TGTGCCAGCAGCCAACAAGCAGGGCAACTCACAGATACGCAGTATTTT.

The chain employs TRBV28 and TRBJ2-7, with D possibly matching TRBD2 (6 bases). The CDR3 is 15 amino acids. V lost 2 bases and J 2 bases, leaving 13 bases between the germline ends. Per the germline V gene, CDR1 is MDHEN and CDR2 is SYDVKM. In DNA form, the CDR3 reads TGTGCCAGCAGTTTAGGGGTTAGCGGAGCCTACGAGCAGTACTTC. It codes for CASSLGVSGAYEQYF.

The chain joins TRBV10-3 to TRBJ1-2; D gene ambiguous. Trimming removed 2 bases from V and 2 bases from J, with 9 bases in between. There are 14 residues in the CDR3. Germline CDR1 ENHRY, CDR2 SYGVKD. As DNA, the CDR3 is TGTGCCATCAGTGAGGAGGTGGAGAACTATGGCTACACCTTC. Translating gives CAISEEVENYGYTF.

This chain links TRBV30 with TRBJ1-5; TRBD1 is a possible D gene (6 bases). V gave up 3 bases and J gave up 7 bases, with 13 bases separating them. Germline V gene data show CDR1 as GTSNPN and CDR2 as SVGIG (reference sequence). The CDR3 extends over 13 amino acids. As DNA, the CDR3 is TGTGCCTGGAGCGTTGACAGGAGCCAGCCCCAGCATTTT. This encodes CAWSVDRSQPQHF.

V and J are TRBV14 and TRBJ2-3; D gene unclear. Germline values: CDR1 SGHDN, CDR2 FVKESK. This CDR3 is built from 15 residues. V dropped 0 bases and J dropped 2 bases, with 9 bases sitting between them. In nucleotides, the CDR3 is TGTGCCAGCAGCCAAGATGGCCGAACCACAGATACGCAGTATTTT. This gives the protein CASSQDGRTTDTQYF.

The chain recombines TRBV4-1 with TRBJ1-4, with D hard to call. The CDR3 runs 14 residues. Germline loops: CDR1 MGHRA, CDR2 YSYEKL. Trimming removed 6 bases from V and 10 bases from J, with 18 bases in between. The CDR3 DNA reads TGCGCCAGCAGTCCAAGGGAGGCGTATGCAAAACTGTTTTTT. Translated: CASSPREAYAKLFF.

J is TRBJ2-1 and V is TRBV11-2, with a possible D match to TRBD1 (6 bases). Germline assignment: CDR1 SGHAT and CDR2 FQNNGV. Trimming removed 5 bases at V and 6 bases at J, with 17 bases between. There are 15 residues in the CDR3. The CDR3: CASSAGTRTGNEQFF. The CDR3 nucleotides read TGTGCCAGCAGCGCCGGGACACGTACGGGCAATGAGCAGTTCTTC.

V and J are TRBV7-2 and TRBJ1-1; maybe TRBD1 (6 bases). This CDR3 has 15 amino acids. V lost 5 bases and J lost 6, with 19 bases in between. Germline V gene data show CDR1 as SGHTA and CDR2 as FQGNSA. The CDR3 nucleotides read TGTGCCAGCAGCCCTTCGACACAGGGTCTTGCTGAAGCTTTCTTT. It codes for CASSPSTQGLAEAFF.

This sequence joins TRBV5-1 and TRBJ2-7, with 15 bases identical to TRBD2. J was trimmed by 7 bases and V by 4 bases; bases with no gene match: 6. The CDR3 is made up of 15 amino acids. In germline, CDR1 is SGHRS, CDR2 YFSETQ. This CDR3 is CASSRTSGGVWEQYF. In nucleotides, the CDR3 is TGCGCCAGCAGCCGGACTAGCGGGGGGGTATGGGAGCAGTACTTC.

Here the CDR3 reads CASSVGLSANGYTF. DNA of the CDR3: TGTGCCAGCAGCGTAGGGCTCAGCGCTAATGGCTACACCTTC. This chain joins TRBV9 and TRBJ1-2, with no clear D. CDR1 SGDLS and CDR2 YYNGEE come from the germline V gene. The CDR3 runs to 14 residues. Trimming left V 0 bases short and J 6 bases short, with 12 bases between.

The gene calls are TRBV7-8 and TRBJ1-4; maybe TRBD1 (6 bases). Germline V CDR1 and CDR2: SGHVS, FQNEAQ. The CDR3 contains 14 residues. The ends were cut back, 5 bases at V and 10 bases at J, with 17 bases in the middle. CDR3 coding DNA: TGTGCCAGCAGCCCCCGTCAGGGGTTGGGAAAACTGTTTTTT. This gives the protein CASSPRQGLGKLFF.

This chain joins TRBV5-8 and TRBJ2-2, with 11 bases lining up with TRBD1. V lost 3 bases and J lost 7; bases outside the gene matches: 8. Germline V gives CDR1 SGHTS, CDR2 YDEGEE. The CDR3 has 16 residues. The CDR3 bases are TGTGCCAGCAGCTCTCGGACAGGGGGCTTTAGCGGGGAGCTGTTTTTT. Protein product: CASSSRTGGFSGELFF.

V is TRBV7-9 and J is TRBJ2-5; TRBD2 agrees at 7 bases. The CDR3 spans 13 residues. The V and J ends lost 9 bases and 1 base, in that order; junction bases with no gene match: 5. Per germline, CDR1 SEHNR and CDR2 FQNEAQ (reference sequence). The CDR3, as DNA: TGTGCCAGTGGGGGGGGGAGCCAAGAGACCCAGTACTTC. Encoded protein: CASGGGSQETQYF.

The chain recombines TRBV27 with TRBJ1-3, with a weak D call TRBD1 (6 bases). Between the trimmed V and J ends, which lost 4 bases and 0 bases, there was a span of 19 bases. Germline V gene lookup returns CDR1 MNHEY and CDR2 SMNVEV (reference sequence). The CDR3 runs 18 residues. CDR3 nucleotide sequence: TGTGCCAGCAGTTCAATCTTCGGCAGGGGCCTCTCTGGAAACACCATATATTTT. As protein: CASSSIFGRGLSGNTIYF.

A word on this clone: The sample contains more than one DNA sequence encoding this CDR3. The rearrangement uses TRBV6-5 and TRBJ1-4, with D maybe TRBD1 (5 bases). V was clipped by 0 bases and J by 7 bases, with 12 bases between them. The length of the CDR3 is 15 residues. Germline V lookup: CDR1 MNHEY, CDR2 SVGAGI. The chain's CDR3 is CASSYSTGGGEKLFF. Here the CDR3 DNA reads TGTGCCAGCAGTTACTCGACGGGGGGGGGTGAAAAACTGTTTTTT.

The table lists this clone with a count of one. The chain couples TRBV9 to TRBJ1-5; D is possibly TRBD1 (5 bases). Trimming cost V 2 bases and J 3 bases, with 9 bases left between them. The germline V gene has CDR1 SGDLS and CDR2 YYNGEE. There are 14 residues in the CDR3. In nucleotides, the CDR3 is TGTGCCAGCAGCGTGGGGGGGATCAATCAGCCCCAGCATTTT. Translation: CASSVGGINQPQHF.

The chain is built from TRBV2 and TRBJ1-2; no definite D call. Trimming took off 6 bases at V and 8 bases at J, with 13 bases between the two ends. Germline V lookup: CDR1 SNHLY, CDR2 FYNNEI. The CDR3 spans 12 residues. This CDR3 reads CASSPLLTGYTF. CDR3 bases: TGTGCCAGCAGCCCACTGTTAACCGGCTACACCTTC.

This chain connects TRBV19 to TRBJ2-3; 7 nucleotides agree with TRBD1. Germline CDR1 and CDR2: LNHDA and SQIVND (reference sequence). V was clipped by 5 bases and J by 1 base; unmatched bases: 6. The CDR3 sequence is 15 residues long. Here the CDR3 reads CASSAAGTGTDTQYF. Written as DNA, the CDR3 is TGTGCCAGTAGTGCAGCCGGGACAGGCACAGATACGCAGTATTTT.

The J gene is TRBJ2-5, the V gene TRBV28, with 10 positions matching TRBD1. The length of the CDR3 is 14 residues. V shed 5 bases and J 7 bases; nucleotides not matched to a gene: 7. CDR1 and CDR2 from the germline V gene are MDHEN and SYDVKM. CDR3: CASSPPRTGGTQYF. In nucleotides, the CDR3 is TGTGCCAGCAGTCCCCCCAGGACAGGGGGGACCCAGTACTTC.